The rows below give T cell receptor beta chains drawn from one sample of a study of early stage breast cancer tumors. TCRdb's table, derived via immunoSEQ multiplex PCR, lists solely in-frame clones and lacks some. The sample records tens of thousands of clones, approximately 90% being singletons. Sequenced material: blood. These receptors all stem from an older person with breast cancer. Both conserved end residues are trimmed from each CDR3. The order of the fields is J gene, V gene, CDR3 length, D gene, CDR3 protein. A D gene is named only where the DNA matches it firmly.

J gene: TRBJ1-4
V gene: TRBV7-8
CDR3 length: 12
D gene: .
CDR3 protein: ASSWDSAAEKLF

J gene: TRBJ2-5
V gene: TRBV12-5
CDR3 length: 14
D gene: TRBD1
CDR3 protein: ASGLGTTGGWETQY

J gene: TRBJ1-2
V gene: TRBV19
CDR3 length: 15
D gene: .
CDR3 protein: ASSIDWLATGPLGYT

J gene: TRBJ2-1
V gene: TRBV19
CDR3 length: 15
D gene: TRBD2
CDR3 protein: ASINNPSGTTYNEQF

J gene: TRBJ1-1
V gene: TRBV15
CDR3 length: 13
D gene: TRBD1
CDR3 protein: ATSLGTGMGTEAF

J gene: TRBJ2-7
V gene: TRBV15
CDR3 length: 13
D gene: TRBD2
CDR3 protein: ATSGRTSGDYEQY

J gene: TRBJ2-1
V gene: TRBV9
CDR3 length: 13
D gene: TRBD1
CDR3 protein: ASSPTGVVYNEQF

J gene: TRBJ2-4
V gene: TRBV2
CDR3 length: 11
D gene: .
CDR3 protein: ASSDRVLNIQY

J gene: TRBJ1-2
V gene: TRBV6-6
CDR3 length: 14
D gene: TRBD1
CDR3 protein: ASSQQTGGGNYGYT

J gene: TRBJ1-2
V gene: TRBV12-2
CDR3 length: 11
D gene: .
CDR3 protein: ASRLRQAYGYT

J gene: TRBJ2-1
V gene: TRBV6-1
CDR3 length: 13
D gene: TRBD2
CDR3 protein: ASRGGTSIPREQF

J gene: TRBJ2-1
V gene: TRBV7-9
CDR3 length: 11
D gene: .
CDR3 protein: ASSTGSNNEQF

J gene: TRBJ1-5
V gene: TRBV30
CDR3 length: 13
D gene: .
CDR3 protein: AWSPEFLSNQPQH

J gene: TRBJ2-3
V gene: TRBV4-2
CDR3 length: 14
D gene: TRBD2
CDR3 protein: ASSQAWGGSADTQY

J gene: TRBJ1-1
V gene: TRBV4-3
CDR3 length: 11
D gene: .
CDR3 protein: ASSQGPGLEAF

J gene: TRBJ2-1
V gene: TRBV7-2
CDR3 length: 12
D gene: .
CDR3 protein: ASSLGGSHGEQF

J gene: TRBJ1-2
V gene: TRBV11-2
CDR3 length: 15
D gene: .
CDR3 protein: ASSPRNFQGPGYGYT

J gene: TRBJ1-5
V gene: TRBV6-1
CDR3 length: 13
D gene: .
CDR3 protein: ASSPGGVENQPQH

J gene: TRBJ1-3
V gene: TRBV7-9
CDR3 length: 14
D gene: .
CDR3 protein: ASRGDTDHLGNTIY